These T cell receptor beta chains were read from a single sample in a study of cytotoxic CD8 clonotypes in ibrutinib-treated CLL. Profiling relied on immunoSEQ multiplex PCR, and the TCRdb table lists in-frame clones only, not all of them. The data show 250,000 to 350,000 clones, around 77% seen once. Sequenced material: PBMCs, taken at disease progression, from a patient treated with ibrutinib. The receptors here all came from a human donor with chronic lymphocytic leukemia. Both conserved end residues are part of each CDR3. D genes are given only for firm matches. Clone sizes are given selectively: once, few, many, or a class where the clone is expanded.

V,J,D,size,CDR3,DNA
TRBV14,TRBJ1-5,-,few,CASSIGNSPQHF,TGTGCCAGCAGTATTGGTAACTCCCCCCAGCATTTT
TRBV7-8,TRBJ1-2,-,-,CASSTLVGLNGYTF,TGTGCCAGCAGCACCCTGGTGGGACTAAATGGCTACACCTTC
TRBV5-1,TRBJ2-3,-,-,CASSQRADTQYF,TGCGCCAGCAGCCAGCGGGCAGATACGCAGTATTTT
TRBV10-1,TRBJ1-1,-,-,CASRNAGNTEAFF,TGCGCCAGCCGAAACGCCGGAAACACTGAAGCTTTCTTT
TRBV18,TRBJ1-1,-,-,CASSPPGLGGAFF,TGTGCCAGCTCACCACCAGGATTAGGTGGAGCTTTCTTT
TRBV28,TRBJ1-2,TRBD1,-,CASSNGPRQGVSYGYTF,TGTGCCAGCAGTAACGGCCCTCGACAGGGCGTGTCCTATGGCTACACCTTC
TRBV5-6,TRBJ2-1,-,-,CASIPGSSYNEQFF,TGTGCCAGCATTCCAGGGAGCTCCTACAATGAGCAGTTCTTC
TRBV6-5,TRBJ2-3,TRBD2,-,CASSYLGGLTDTQYF,TGTGCCAGCAGTTACCTGGGAGGGCTCACAGATACGCAGTATTTT
TRBV19,TRBJ1-5,-,-,CASKLQQSHSNQPQHF,TGTGCCAGTAAACTGCAACAGTCGCATAGCAATCAGCCCCAGCATTTT
TRBV7-6,TRBJ1-1,-,few,CASSLTGNTEAFF,TGTGCCAGCAGCTTGACGGGGAACACTGAAGCTTTCTTT
TRBV6-1,TRBJ1-5,-,-,CASSEASGMWGNQPQHF,TGTGCCAGCAGTGAAGCGAGTGGCATGTGGGGCAATCAGCCCCAGCATTTT
TRBV6-1,TRBJ1-6,TRBD1,-,CASSAFGTGDSPLHF,TGTGCCAGCAGTGCCTTTGGGACAGGGGATTCACCCCTCCACTTT
TRBV9,TRBJ2-1,-,-,CASSVVARNEQFF,TGTGCCAGCAGCGTAGTAGCGCGGAATGAGCAGTTCTTC
TRBV7-9,TRBJ1-2,-,-,CASSSDLKVGGYTF,TGTGCCAGCAGCTCGGACCTTAAGGTCGGTGGCTACACCTTC
TRBV7-2,TRBJ2-1,-,-,CASSAALYNEQFF,TGTGCCAGCAGCGCGGCCCTCTACAATGAGCAGTTCTTC
TRBV29-1,TRBJ1-3,TRBD1,-,CSARQGGNTIYF,TGCAGCGCCCGACAGGGAGGTAACACCATATATTTT
TRBV28,TRBJ2-7,TRBD1,-,CASSTGQSNTYF,TGTGCCAGCAGTACGGGACAGTCCAACACGTACTTC
TRBV15,TRBJ2-1,-,-,CATSRDPVWGSQDEQFF,TGTGCCACCAGCAGAGATCCAGTCTGGGGGTCTCAGGATGAGCAGTTCTTC
TRBV2,TRBJ2-3,-,-,CASSDLRLYTQYF,TGTGCCAGCAGTGACCTCAGGTTATATACGCAGTATTTT
TRBV6-5,TRBJ1-5,-,-,CASSPIDNQPQHF,TGTGCCAGCAGCCCCATCGACAATCAGCCCCAGCATTTT
TRBV4-3,TRBJ1-2,-,-,CASSLSWEGYGYTF,TGCGCCAGCAGCCTTTCCTGGGAGGGCTATGGCTACACCTTC
TRBV5-1,TRBJ2-7,-,-,CASSLSTPTTWGYEQYF,TGCGCCAGCAGCTTGTCAACACCGACAACTTGGGGCTACGAGCAGTACTTC
TRBV19,TRBJ2-5,TRBD2,-,CASSALAGGKETQYF,TGTGCCAGTAGTGCACTAGCGGGGGGGAAGGAGACCCAGTACTTC
TRBV9,TRBJ2-1,-,-,CASSAFGPWGDNEQFF,TGTGCCAGCAGCGCTTTCGGGCCCTGGGGGGACAATGAGCAGTTCTTC